The rows below give T cell receptor beta chains drawn from one sample of a study of blood T cell repertoires in COVID-19. Here immunoSEQ multiplex PCR was the method, and the copy in TCRdb shows in-frame clones only, minus some. The sample yields 45,000 to 50,000 clones, over 80% seen once. The material sequenced was peripheral blood. The receptors shown here come from a middle-aged man with acute or convalescent COVID-19. The CDR3 runs from the conserved cysteine through the conserved F or W. The D gene is left open where the match is weak. The listing skips clone size in some rows; elsewhere it reads once, few, many or a size class.

d_call	j_call	clone_size	v_call	cdr3_nt	cdr3_aa
TRBD1	TRBJ2-7	once	TRBV11-2	TGTGCCAGCAGCCGGGACAGAGCCTACGAGCAGTACTTC	CASSRDRAYEQYF
.	TRBJ2-6	.	TRBV6-6	TGTGCCAGCAGCTTAACGCGACAAACTGGGGCCAACGTCCTGACTTTC	CASSLTRQTGANVLTF
TRBD1	TRBJ1-5	.	TRBV6-6	TGTGCCAGCATCGACAGGGGAGGCAATCAGCCCCAGCATTTT	CASIDRGGNQPQHF
.	TRBJ2-1	.	TRBV11-2	TGTGCCAGCAGCTTTTCCGACGGGATCTACAATGAGCAGTTCTTC	CASSFSDGIYNEQFF
TRBD1	TRBJ2-3	once	TRBV30	TGTGCCTGGAGTCAGACAGGGTTCACAGATACGCAGTATTTT	CAWSQTGFTDTQYF
.	TRBJ2-5	.	TRBV3-1/TRBV3-2	TGTGCCAGCAGCCTTGGGCTACGAGGGATGGGAGAGACCCAGTACTTC	CASSLGLRGMGETQYF
TRBD1	TRBJ1-2	.	TRBV7-9	TGTGCCAGCAGCCCCGGTACAGGGGGCGCGTATGGCTACACCTTC	CASSPGTGGAYGYTF
TRBD2	TRBJ2-1	.	TRBV7-9	TGTGCCAGCAGCTTACGTTCGGGGACTAGCGACAATGAGCAGTTCTTC	CASSLRSGTSDNEQFF
TRBD1	TRBJ2-7	.	TRBV19	TGTGCCAGTAGTTCGATCCCGGGACAGAGCTCCTACGAGCAGTACTTC	CASSSIPGQSSYEQYF
.	TRBJ2-1	.	TRBV7-9	TGTGCCAGCAGCTTAGTACCGGGATCCAATGAGCAGTTCTTC	CASSLVPGSNEQFF
TRBD1	TRBJ2-7	.	TRBV29-1	TGCAGCGTTAAACGACAGGGGGCTGGAGAGCAGTACTTC	CSVKRQGAGEQYF
TRBD1	TRBJ1-5	.	TRBV2	TGTGCCAGCAGGGTGGACAGGAGCAATCAGCCCCAGCATTTT	CASRVDRSNQPQHF
.	TRBJ2-1	.	TRBV4-2	TGTGCCAGCAGCCAAGAGTCAGTTGGGGCTTACAATGAGCAGTTCTTC	CASSQESVGAYNEQFF
.	TRBJ2-7	.	TRBV2	TGTGCCAGCCAAAGCGGGGACACTTCCTACGAGCAGTACTTC	CASQSGDTSYEQYF
TRBD2	TRBJ2-2	once	TRBV27	TGTGCCAGCAGCCCCGAGCGTAGCGGGAGCCCCGTGGGGGAGCTGTTTTTT	CASSPERSGSPVGELFF